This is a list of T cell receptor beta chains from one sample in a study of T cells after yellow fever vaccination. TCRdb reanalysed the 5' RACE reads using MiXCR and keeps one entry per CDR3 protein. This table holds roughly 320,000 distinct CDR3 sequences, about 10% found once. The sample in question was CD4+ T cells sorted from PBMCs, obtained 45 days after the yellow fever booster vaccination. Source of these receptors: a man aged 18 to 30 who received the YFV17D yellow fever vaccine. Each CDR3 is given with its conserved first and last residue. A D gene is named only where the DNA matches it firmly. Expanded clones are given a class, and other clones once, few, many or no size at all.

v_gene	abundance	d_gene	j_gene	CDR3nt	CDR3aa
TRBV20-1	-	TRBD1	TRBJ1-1	TGCAGTGCCAGGGACAGTATGAACACTGAAGCTTTCTTT	CSARDSMNTEAFF
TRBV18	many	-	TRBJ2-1	TGTGCCAGCTCACCGATAGTAAGGGACGAGCAGTTCTTC	CASSPIVRDEQFF
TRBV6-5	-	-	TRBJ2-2	TGTGCCAGCAGTTACGCCTACAGGGCCCCGAGGACCGGGGAGCTGTTTTTT	CASSYAYRAPRTGELFF
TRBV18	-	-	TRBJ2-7	TGTGCCAGCTCGTCGACGGTAACGGGCTTCTCCTACGAGCAGTACTTC	CASSSTVTGFSYEQYF
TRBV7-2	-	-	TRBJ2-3	TGTGCCAGCAGCTTAACGGGGGGCCCGCAGTATTTT	CASSLTGGPQYF
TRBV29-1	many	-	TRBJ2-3	TGCAGCGTTGTCAGCCTCCTGAGCACAGATACGCAGTATTTT	CSVVSLLSTDTQYF
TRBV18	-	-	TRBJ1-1	TGTGCCAGCTCCCCGCTTGCAGTCGGAGGGCAGTTCGGATTTGGTGAAGCTTTCTTT	CASSPLAVGGQFGFGEAFF
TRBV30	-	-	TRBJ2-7	TGTGCCTGGAGTTACCTATACGAGCAGTACTTC	CAWSYLYEQYF
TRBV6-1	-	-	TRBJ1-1	TGTGCCAGTCAAGGGAGGGTAGCGGACACTGAAGCTTTCTTT	CASQGRVADTEAFF
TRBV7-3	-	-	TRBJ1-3	TGTGCCAGCAGCTTATATTTCCCCCGGGCTTTTGGAAACACCATATATTTT	CASSLYFPRAFGNTIYF
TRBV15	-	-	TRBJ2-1	TGTGCCACCAGCAGAGATCCCCTAGCCAACAATGAGCAGTTCTTC	CATSRDPLANNEQFF
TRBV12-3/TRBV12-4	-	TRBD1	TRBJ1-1	TGTGCCAGCATTCTAGGACAGGGCAACACTGAAGCTTTCTTT	CASILGQGNTEAFF
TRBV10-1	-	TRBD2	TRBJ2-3	TGCGCCAGCAGTGGTAGCGGGGGAGTGGGGGCGCAGTATTTT	CASSGSGGVGAQYF
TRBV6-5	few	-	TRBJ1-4	TGTGCCAGCAGCTTGCTCGACAGTCGGGAAAAACTGTTTTTT	CASSLLDSREKLFF